These 2 T cell receptor beta chains were sequenced from one sample in a study of T cell clonality in common variable immunodeficiency. Whole-study results and caveats: In common variable immunodeficiency, TCR beta chains reportedly carried fewer deletions and N-nucleotide insertions.

Assay used: immunoSEQ multiplex PCR; TCRdb lists only in-frame clones, some missing. This repertoire holds fewer than 20,000 clones, and none appear only once. These receptors lack a known antigen. The material sequenced was peripheral blood mononuclear cells. The receptors here all came from a human donor with common variable immunodeficiency.

Concerning this clone: The read terminates 3 residues ahead of where the CDR3 ends, so the germline J gene completes it. The chain has TRBV19 and TRBJ2-2; D not certain. CDR3 length equals 12 residues. The V end was cut by 4 bases, the J end by 5 bases, with 5 bases between. Germline V gives CDR1 LNHDA, CDR2 SQIVND (reference sequence). The CDR3 spells CASSKTTGELFF. The sequenced part of the CDR3 DNA is TGTGCCAGTAGTAAGACAACCGGGGAG.

This clone was observed at least ten times. Read data end 3 residues before the CDR3 end; the end is taken from the germline J gene. V is TRBV20-1 and J is TRBJ2-3, with a tentative D call TRBD1 (5 bases). Germline CDR1 reads DFQATT; CDR2 reads SNEGSKA (reference sequence). This CDR3 has 11 residues. The V and J ends lost 4 bases and 5 bases respectively, with 7 bases between them. CDR3 in amino acids: CSATGLDTQYF. The part of the CDR3 DNA that was read is TGCAGTGCTACAGGGTTAGATACG.